This T cell receptor (beta chain) is from a study of blood T cell repertoires in COVID-19. Study-wide context: The United States, Italy and Spain were the sources of the acute and convalescent COVID-19 samples. Sample material is recorded as cDNA or gDNA derived from T cells, B-cell-depleted T cells, or PBMCs.

Authors' methods: Reference gene primer amplification yielded estimated nucleated cell counts. Assay used: immunoSEQ multiplex PCR; TCRdb lists only in-frame clones, some missing. For V, J and clone size, that table is used; D and trimming come from the DNA. The profile shows 200,000 to 250,000 clones, 84% of them singletons. Germline V lookup: CDR1 DFQATT, CDR2 SNEGSKA (reference sequence). Trimming shortened V by 3 bases and J by 2 bases, and 16 bases separated the two germline ends. The CDR3 totals 15 residues. Sequenced: peripheral blood. The chain is built from TRBV20-1 and TRBJ1-1, with D unclear. The sequence came from a woman aged 45-60 years with active or convalescent COVID-19. DNA for the CDR3: TGCAGTGCTAGTCTTCGCGAAGGAGTAAACACTGAAGCTTTCTTT. This sequence encodes CSASLREGVNTEAFF.